The 10 T cell receptor beta chains in this list originate from one sample, sequenced in a study of T-cell memory formation after mild COVID-19. TCRdb reprocessed the 5' RACE reads with MiXCR, giving one entry per CDR3 protein. Here the sample spans approximately 290,000 distinct CDR3 sequences, 7% to 10% being singletons. The sample was PBMCs or a T cell subset sorted from them (not recorded which). The receptor set was obtained from a man younger than 30 who had mild COVID-19 (a few samples of this study predate the infection). Cell type and time point are not known.

This clonotype came up a few times. The chain recombines TRBV5-1 with TRBJ2-1; TRBD2 matches 10 bases. CDR3 length equals 16 residues. V was pared by 4 bases and J by 0 bases, with 4 bases of the junction left unmatched. The germline CDR1 and CDR2 sequences are SGHRS and YFSETQ. This CDR3 reads CASSLLAGGSYNEQFF. CDR3 in DNA: TGCGCCAGCAGCCTTTTAGCGGGGGGCTCCTACAATGAGCAGTTCTTC.

The rearrangement links TRBV6-2 or TRBV6-3 to TRBJ1-5, with D maybe TRBD1 (6 bases). V lost 2 bases to trimming and J lost 0 bases, with 8 bases between them. In germline, CDR1 is MNHEY, CDR2 SVGEGT. This CDR3 contains 15 residues. The CDR3 nucleotides read TGTGCCAGCAGTTACCAGGGGCGTAGCAATCAGCCCCAGCATTTT. This sequence encodes CASSYQGRSNQPQHF.

V gene TRBV24-1 combines with J gene TRBJ2-3; the match to TRBD2 covers 8 bases. The CDR3 sequence is 17 residues long. Germline lookup yields CDR1 KGHDR and CDR2 SFDVKD. V trimming: 4 bases; J trimming: 4 bases; junction bases outside the gene matches: 12. CDR3 residues: CATSDTIAGPRADTQYF. CDR3 bases: TGTGCCACCAGTGACACGATAGCGGGACCCAGGGCAGATACGCAGTATTTT.

In regard to this clonotype: One base separates it from a far larger clone, so it is likely a read error. This rearrangement joins TRBV12-3 or TRBV12-4 to TRBJ1-5, with unresolved D. The CDR3 has 12 residues. Trimming took 3 bases from V and 3 from J, leaving 3 bases between them. For the CDR3, the DNA is TGTGCCAGCAGTTTCGACAATCAGCCCCAGCATTTT. Translation gives CASSFDNQPQHF.

The V gene is TRBV12-3 or TRBV12-4, the J gene TRBJ1-5; 9 bases map to TRBD1. The CDR3 totals 15 residues. The junction had 9 bases not matched to a gene; V was cut back by 5 bases and J by 7 bases. CDR3 coding DNA: TGTGCCAGCAGTGGGACAGGGAGTACAAACCAGCCCCAGCATTTT. Translated: CASSGTGSTNQPQHF.

This clonotype occurred a few times. The chain carries TRBV7-6 and TRBJ2-7, with 9 bases lining up with TRBD2. V trimming: 1 base; J trimming: 3 bases; junction bases outside the gene matches: 4. The germline V gene has CDR1 SGHVS and CDR2 FNYEAQ. The CDR3 spans 15 residues. This CDR3 is CASSLEASGVYEQYV. The CDR3 DNA reads as TGTGCCAGCAGCTTAGAGGCTAGCGGGGTCTACGAGCAGTACGTC.

This chain uses TRBV20-1 with TRBJ2-1; D may be TRBD1 (5 bases). V shed 2 bases and J shed 12 bases, with 20 bases lying between them. The germline V gene has CDR1 DFQATT and CDR2 SNEGSKA (reference sequence). This CDR3 contains 14 residues. The CDR3, as DNA: TGCAGTGCTAGACTCCAGGGCCCTAAATTCCGGCAGTTCTTC. This translates into CSARLQGPKFRQFF.

V gene TRBV3-1 combines with J gene TRBJ2-5, with D perhaps given as TRBD1 or TRBD2 (5 bases each). The germline V and J ends were trimmed by 1 base and 0 bases, with 9 bases remaining between them. The CDR3 has 15 residues. Germline CDR1 reads LGHDT; CDR2 reads YNNKEL (reference sequence). CDR3 nucleotides: TGTGCCAGCAGCCAAGTGGGACGGAACCAAGAGACCCAGTACTTC. It specifies CASSQVGRNQETQYF.

The chain is built from TRBV20-1 and TRBJ2-4, with TRBD1 matching over 8 bases. After removal of 3 bases from V and 11 bases from J, the junction contained 15 bases not matched to a gene. The CDR3 length is 15 residues. Germline assignment: CDR1 DFQATT and CDR2 SNEGSKA (reference sequence). The CDR3 reads CSASGGQGVRGLQYF. Here the CDR3 DNA reads TGCAGTGCTAGTGGAGGTCAAGGGGTCAGGGGGCTTCAGTACTTC.

This chain joins TRBV20-1 and TRBJ1-1; D is possibly TRBD1 (6 bases). Trimming removed 6 bases at V and 4 bases at J, with 15 bases between. The CDR3 runs to 13 residues. Germline-derived CDR1 and CDR2 are DFQATT and SNEGSKA (reference sequence). The CDR3 loop reads CSATGGAGTEAFF. The CDR3 DNA sequence: TGCAGTGCGACCGGGGGGGCTGGCACTGAAGCTTTCTTT.